This TCR beta chain was identified during a study of neurological immune-mediated disorders. CDR1 is LGHNA, CDR2 YNFKEQ, per germline. Trimming pared 3 bases from V and 6 bases from J, leaving 10 bases between. CDR3 length: 13 amino acids. This clonotype was counted many times. Its antigen remains unknown. Unsorted libraries were prepared from 2 million PBMCs held at -80 C. The cDNA was generated by 5'RACE with 10-nucleotide random UMIs. Over 170 million TCR-beta sequences from 15-18 subjects came out of each sequencing run. TCRdb recomputed calls from the 5' RACE reads with MiXCR, one row per CDR3 protein. This sample carries 40,000 to 50,000 distinct CDR3 sequences, under 2% of them seen once, and the ten largest clones take approximately 2.1%. Study-wide findings and caveats: For the multiple sclerosis repertoire cluster, no association with any clinical or MRI feature was found.

This TCR was sampled from a woman aged 35 to 49 with multiple sclerosis. The specimen sequenced was PBMCs. The gene calls are TRBV4-2 and TRBJ2-3, with no clear D. The CDR3 nucleotides read TGTGCCAGCAGCCAGTTTGTCACGGATACGCAGTATTTT. Amino acid sequence: CASSQFVTDTQYF.